This T cell receptor (beta chain) is from a study of cytomegalovirus exposure and HLA in healthy donors. Study conclusions and caveats: The study flagged 150 to 200 TCR beta chains as cytomegalovirus-associated. It was assumed in the presence/absence analyses that sequencing depth was roughly uniform across donors. The likely explanation for a cluster of highly shared sequence variants was sequencing artifact.

The CDR3 consists of 13 residues. The V end lost 3 bases, the J end lost 6 bases, and 12 bases lay between the germline ends. Germline V gene sequence: CDR1 SGHRS, CDR2 YFSETQ. As for this clone: The target antigen is unknown.

Primers included in the PCR were 60 Vbeta and 13 Jbeta primers. Using immunoSEQ multiplex PCR, the repertoire was profiled, and TCRdb retains in-frame clones only, with some absent. The profile shows some 150,000 clones, roughly three quarters of them singletons. The rearrangement uses TRBV5-1 and TRBJ1-2; D not resolved. The sequencing sample was made of PBMCs. This sequence was found in a woman in her thirties or forties in good health and CMV-seropositive. CDR3 nucleotides: TGCGCCAGCAGCTCCACAAGTTTGGATGGCTACACCTTC. It translates to CASSSTSLDGYTF. Looking up the rest from reference TRBV5-1 and TRBJ1-2 gives the full variable domain: KAGVTQTPRYLIKTRGQQVTLSCSPISGHRSVSWYQQTPGQGLQFLFEYFSETQRNKGNFPGRFSGRQFSNSRSEMNVSTLELGDSALYLCASSSTSLDGYTFGSGTRLTVV.